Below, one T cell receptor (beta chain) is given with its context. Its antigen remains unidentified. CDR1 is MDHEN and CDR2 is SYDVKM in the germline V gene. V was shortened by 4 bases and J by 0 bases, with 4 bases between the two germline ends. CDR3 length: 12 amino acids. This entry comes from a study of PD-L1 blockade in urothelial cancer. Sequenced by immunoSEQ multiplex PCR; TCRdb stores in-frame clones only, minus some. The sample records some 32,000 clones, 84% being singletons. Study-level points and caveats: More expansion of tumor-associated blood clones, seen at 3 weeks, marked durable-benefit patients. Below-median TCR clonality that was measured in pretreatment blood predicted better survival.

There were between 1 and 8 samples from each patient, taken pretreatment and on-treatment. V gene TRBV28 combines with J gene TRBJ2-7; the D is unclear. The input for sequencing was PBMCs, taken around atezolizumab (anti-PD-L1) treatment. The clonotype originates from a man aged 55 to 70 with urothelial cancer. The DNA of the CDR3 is TGTGCCAGCAGTTCCTCCTCCTACGAGCAGTACTTC. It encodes CASSSSSYEQYF. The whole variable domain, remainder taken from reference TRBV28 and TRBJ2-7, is DVKVTQSSRYLVKRTGEKVFLECVQDMDHENMFWYRQDPGLGLRLIYFSYDVKMKEKGDIPEGYSVSREKKERFSLILESASTNQTSMYLCASSSSSYEQYFGPGTRLTVT.